The clone carrying this T cell receptor (beta chain) was recorded at least ten times. This entry belongs to a study of Graves' ophthalmopathy and Graves' hyperthyroidism. RNA served as the template for amplifying TCR beta CDR3 regions. An initial RT-PCR round employing HTBI primers preceded a second-round multiplex PCR. Via MiXCR, TCRdb re-called the multiplex PCR reads, giving one row per CDR3 protein. The sample contains over 500,000 distinct CDR3 sequences, 22% of which appear only once. The sequence was collected from a woman between 18 and 29 years old with stable Graves' hyperthyroidism. Some clones in this sample may be carry-over from other donors' samples. The specimen sequenced was peripheral blood.

The CDR3 sequence is CASSTLGGGADQPQHF. In nucleotides, the CDR3 is TGTGCCAGCAGTACCTTGGGTGGGGGGGCGGATCAGCCCCAGCATTTT. V usage is TRBV2 and J usage is TRBJ1-5, with TRBD1 as a possible D gene (6 bases). Germline V lookup: CDR1 SNHLY, CDR2 FYNNEI. Trimming stripped 5 bases from V and 5 bases from J, with 19 bases between. This CDR3 comprises 16 residues.